This record concerns one T cell receptor beta chain sequence. The target of this receptor is not known. It has no much larger one-base neighbor in the sample; base qualities were not kept. TCRbeta CDR3 regions were amplified from genomic DNA using the immunoSEQ Assay, a bias-controlled multiplex PCR. The study's own analysis went as follows. Within the assay, amplification of reference gene primers was used to estimate how many nucleated cells each sample contained. Sequence reads were collapsed and filtered to measure the absolute abundance of every unique TCRbeta CDR3 rearrangement. For each sample, productive Simpson clonality was calculated as the square root of Simpson's diversity index across productive rearrangements. TCRdb carries this immuneACCESS record with in-frame sequences only. Its versions omit some clonotypes, under half of them owing to an unresolved V gene in the studies checked, with the rest unexplained. Clone size and V and J calls were adopted from that table, with D and trimming inferred from the DNA. The sample contains hundreds of thousands of clones, 89% of them found a single time. Together, the top ten hold 0.7% to 1% of the sample.

From the cysteine up to the phenylalanine, the CDR3 has a length of 16 residues. The read is trimmed to its CDR3 DNA, 48 bases read in frame from base 1. V and J lose 6 bases and 0 bases, and a span of 16 bases separates them. CDR1 and CDR2 are drawn from the germline V gene (reference sequence): MNHEY, SMNVEV. This sample was taken from a study of blood T cell repertoires in COVID-19 (dated by TCRdb to between 2020 and 2021). Study-level background: Samples from collaborators originated in the United States, Italy and Spain and spanned both the acute and convalescent phases of COVID-19. The material from the prospective study consisted of cDNA or gDNA derived from T cells, B-cell-depleted T cells, or PBMCs. Deeply sampled blood TCRbeta repertoires from subjects exposed to, actively infected with, or recovered from COVID-19 were included in the dataset. The repertoires were released in a freely available public database meant as a resource for research on the immune response to SARS-CoV-2. The samples were drawn from the first 160 participants of the ongoing ImmuneRACE study and from 1,254 subjects provided by 6 global collaborators. Sample metadata almost always included a de-identified subject ID, COVID-19 status, age in years and sex. HLA class I and class II types, where available, came from metadata supplied by the sample provider rather than from assay-based typing. Here is what the overall study found, with its caveats: The amount of clinical and demographic metadata varied by source and participant and was provided uncurated.

In Seattle, one collaborating source enrolled patients while the infection was active and tracked those patients longitudinally over the course of disease. Each collaborating institution followed its own protocols to collect whole blood in K2EDTA tubes. For TCRbeta analysis, collaborator samples were shipped as frozen whole blood, as isolated PBMCs, or as DNA extracted from either sample type. Recombination joined TRBV27 with TRBJ2-3; TRBD2 might be the D gene, on 7 matching bases. What was sequenced was peripheral blood. This receptor was taken from a man aged 18 to 30 with COVID-19, enrolled during active disease. The DNA sequence is given as TGTGCCAGCAGACCCTTCGGGGGGACAAGCACAGATACGCAGTATTTT. This sequence encodes CASRPFGGTSTDTQYF.